Below are 28 T cell receptor beta chains sequenced from a single sample in a study of blood T cells in healthy people across ages. Alongside a J-beta primer mix, a sample-barcoded 5' primer served in a second PCR lasting 7 to 11 cycles. TCRdb re-derived calls from the 5' RACE reads in MiXCR, one entry per CDR3 protein. The sample lists more than 650,000 distinct CDR3 sequences, less than 70% seen once, with approximately 40% in the top ten. Sequenced sample: blood. Receptors originate from an elderly man in good health.

The V call is TRBV12-3 or TRBV12-4, the J call TRBJ1-6; D might be TRBD1 (6 bases). V was cut by 8 bases and J by 10 bases, with 21 bases left in between. CDR3 size: 15 residues. The DNA for the CDR3 is TGTGCCAGCCGGGGGGCGGGGACCGGTAAATCACCCCTCCACTTT. Its protein is CASRGAGTGKSPLHF.

In this sample, this clonotype turned up a few times. The V gene is TRBV2, the J gene TRBJ2-4; 10 bases are shared with TRBD1. Germline V CDR1 and CDR2: SNHLY, FYNNEI. V was pared by 5 bases and J by 13 bases, with 8 bases of the junction left unmatched. This CDR3 is 13 amino acids long. The CDR3 loop is CASSPRQGAQQYF. Written as DNA, the CDR3 is TGTGCCAGCAGTCCAAGACAGGGGGCCCAGCAGTACTTC. Full variable domain (remainder filled in from reference TRBV2 and TRBJ2-4): EPEVTQTPSHQVTQMGQEVILRCVPISNHLYFYWYRQILGQKVEFLVSFYNNEISEKSEIFDDQFSVERPDGSNFTLKIRSTKLEDSAMYFCASSPRQGAQQYFGAGTRLSVL.

The CDR3 spells CASSLRQHNEQFF. The CDR3 DNA is TGTGCCAGCAGCTTGAGACAGCACAATGAGCAGTTCTTC. The rearrangement links TRBV11-3 to TRBJ2-1; maybe TRBD1 (5 bases). V was clipped by 3 bases and J by 5 bases, with 8 bases between them. The CDR3 is 13 amino acids. Germline V gene lookup returns CDR1 SGHNT and CDR2 YENEEA.

This clonotype was picked up a small number of times. The chain employs TRBV6-1 and TRBJ2-1, with 12 bases matching TRBD2. This CDR3 is built from 17 residues. Trimming at V came to 3 bases and at J to 4 bases, leaving 7 bases not matched to a gene. Germline CDR1 MNHNS, CDR2 SASEGT. As DNA, the CDR3 is TGTGCCAGCAGTGACAGACTAGCGGGAGTTATATACAATGAGCAGTTCTTC. Its translation is CASSDRLAGVIYNEQFF.

The V and J genes are TRBV20-1 and TRBJ2-4, with TRBD2 identical over 14 bases. The end of the DNA aligns better with TRBJ2-7, so the J call may be wrong. Germline CDR1 and CDR2: DFQATT and SNEGSKA (reference sequence). The CDR3 covers 16 residues. CDR3 sequence: CSAQGTSGRKAYEQYF. As DNA, the CDR3 is TGCAGTGCCCAAGGGACTAGCGGGAGAAAAGCCTACGAGCAGTACTTC.

Comment on this clonotype: Its ends do not fully match the called genes, so a read error is possible. This chain uses TRBV2 with TRBJ2-3; D ambiguous. The CDR3 loop spans 11 amino acids. In germline, CDR1 is SNHLY, CDR2 FYNNEI. The CDR3 DNA sequence: TGCGCCAGCAGTGAATTCGGATACGCGTATTTT. Translated: CASSEFGYAYF.

This clonotype was detected only once. The chain combines TRBV6-5 with TRBJ1-1; 8 nucleotides line up with TRBD1. Germline lookup yields CDR1 MNHEY and CDR2 SVGAGI. This CDR3 is built from 15 residues. V lost 6 bases, J lost 13 bases, and 19 bases stayed unmatched. In nucleotides, the CDR3 is TGTGCCAGCAGCCGTCCCGGGACAGGAGTCTTGATTGTTTTCTTT. Its protein is CASSRPGTGVLIVFF.

V and J are TRBV29-1 and TRBJ2-7; D is possibly TRBD2 (6 bases). The V and J ends lost 0 bases and 7 bases respectively, with 13 bases between them. The CDR3 has 13 amino acids. Per the germline V gene, CDR1 is SQVTM and CDR2 is ANQGSEA. For the CDR3, the DNA is TGCAGCGTTGAAGATCCTAGGGCGGGAGAGCAGTACTTC. It specifies CSVEDPRAGEQYF.

The genes are TRBV2 and TRBJ2-5; TRBD2 might be the D (6 bases). With the DNA end fitting TRBJ2-1 better, the J assignment may be wrong. CDR1 and CDR2 from the germline V gene are SNHLY and FYNNEI. This CDR3 has 14 amino acids. DNA of the CDR3: TGTGCCAGCAGTCCATTGCGGGGTCAAGAGACCCAGTTCTTC. Translation gives CASSPLRGQETQFF.

The CDR3 is CASSLVGASEKLFF. CDR3 coding DNA: TGCGCCAGCAGCTTGGTCGGGGCGAGTGAAAAACTGTTTTTT. V usage is TRBV5-1 and J usage is TRBJ1-4; TRBD1 is a possible D gene (5 bases). V was shortened by 0 bases and J by 7 bases, with 10 bases between the two germline ends. This CDR3 contains 14 residues. The germline V gene has CDR1 SGHRS and CDR2 YFSETQ.

This clonotype was seen a few times. This chain links TRBV5-1 with TRBJ1-5; D is perhaps TRBD1 (5 bases). From germline, CDR1 is SGHRS and CDR2 YFSETQ. This CDR3 has 15 residues. Trimming removed 0 bases at V and 4 bases at J, with 11 bases between. CDR3 nucleotides: TGCGCCAGCAGCTTGGATGCGCGGACAAATCAGCCCCAGCATTTT. It is translated as CASSLDARTNQPQHF.

The rearrangement uses TRBV3-1 and TRBJ2-5, with TRBD2 matching over 8 bases. The germline gives CDR1 LGHDT, CDR2 YNNKEL (reference sequence). The CDR3 is 16 amino acids. J lost 7 bases, V lost 1 base, and 11 bases had no gene match. The CDR3, as DNA: TGTGCCAGCAGCCAAGGGGGGGGACTAGTAAGCGGGACCCAGTACTTC. Translation gives CASSQGGGLVSGTQYF.

V and J are TRBV5-1 and TRBJ2-1, with D tentatively TRBD2 (5 bases). From germline, CDR1 is SGHRS and CDR2 YFSETQ. Trimming left V 0 bases short and J 5 bases short, with 9 bases between. There are 14 residues in the CDR3. CDR3 loop: CASSLGTRNNEQFF. The CDR3 DNA reads as TGCGCCAGCAGCTTGGGGACTCGAAACAATGAGCAGTTCTTC.

J is TRBJ1-2 and V is TRBV28; D is unresolved. CDR1 MDHEN and CDR2 SYDVKM come from the germline V gene. The CDR3 sequence is 13 residues long. V was cut by 5 bases and J by 2 bases, with 9 bases left in between. CDR3 in DNA: TGTGCCAGCAGTAATGTTGGGAACTATGGCTACACCTTC. It yields the protein CASSNVGNYGYTF.

This chain links TRBV2 with TRBJ1-2; 9 bases line up with TRBD1. Germline CDR1 reads SNHLY; CDR2 reads FYNNEI. This CDR3 is 14 amino acids long. V lost 7 bases, J lost 5 bases, and 8 bases stayed unmatched. Written as DNA, the CDR3 is TGTGCCAGCAAAGGACAGGGGAAAGGGTATGGCTACACCTTC. This sequence encodes CASKGQGKGYGYTF.

This clonotype occurred many times. J is TRBJ2-3 and V is TRBV11-2; D unresolved. The CDR3 is 13 amino acids. The germline V gene encodes CDR1 SGHAT and CDR2 FQNNGV. V shed 1 base and J shed 14 bases, with 16 bases lying between them. This chain's CDR3 is CASSLGRSRYAYF. The CDR3 DNA reads as TGTGCCAGCAGCTTAGGGCGGTCCAGATACGCGTATTTT. The full variable domain, its missing parts supplied by reference TRBV11-2 and TRBJ2-3, is EAGVAQSPRYKIIEKRQSVAFWCNPISGHATLYWYQQILGQGPKLLIQFQNNGVVDDSQLPKDRFSAERLKGVDSTLKIQPAKLEDSAVYLCASSLGRSRYAYFGPGTRLTVL.

The chain is built from TRBV18 and TRBJ2-5; D not certain. The CDR3 is 14 amino acids. V was cut by 3 bases and J by 1 base, with 9 bases left in between. Germline lookup yields CDR1 KGHSH and CDR2 LQKENI. The chain's CDR3 is CASSPRFSQETQYF. The CDR3 DNA reads as TGTGCCAGCTCACCCCGATTTTCCCAAGAGACCCAGTACTTC.

V and J are TRBV7-9 and TRBJ2-5; D unresolved. CDR1 and CDR2 (germline): SEHNR, FQNEAQ (reference sequence). Between the trimmed V and J ends, which lost 5 bases and 4 bases, there was a span of 17 bases. The CDR3 runs to 15 residues. CDR3 region: CASSPPLFGSETQYF. In nucleotides, the CDR3 is TGTGCCAGCAGCCCCCCATTATTTGGGTCAGAGACCCAGTACTTC.

This clonotype has only a few counts. The chain uses TRBV24-1 and TRBJ2-3, with 9 bases aligning to TRBD1. Germline V gives CDR1 KGHDR, CDR2 SFDVKD. The CDR3 loop spans 16 amino acids. After removal of 4 bases from V and 14 bases from J, the junction contained 18 bases not matched to a gene. CDR3 residues: CATSDPMGQGERYAYF. CDR3 sequence (DNA): TGTGCCACCAGTGACCCCATGGGACAGGGTGAAAGATACGCGTATTTT.

The rearrangement links TRBV25-1 to TRBJ2-1; the D call may be TRBD1 or TRBD2 (5 bases each). Trimming stripped 11 bases from V and 7 bases from J, with 15 bases between. The CDR3 totals 12 residues. Germline V gives CDR1 MGHDK, CDR2 SYGVNS. Written as DNA, the CDR3 is TGTGCCCCCTCCACCTGGGGGAATGAGCAGTTCTTC. It is translated as CAPSTWGNEQFF.

The V gene is TRBV6-5, the J gene TRBJ1-2; D may be TRBD1 (6 bases). Looked up from germline, CDR1 is MNHEY and CDR2 is SVGAGI. The germline V and J ends were trimmed by 5 bases and 6 bases, with 16 bases remaining between them. The CDR3 totals 14 residues. CDR3 nucleotides: TGTGCCAGCAGTCCCATTGACAGGTCGCATGGCTACACCTTC. Translation: CASSPIDRSHGYTF.

The CDR3 loop reads CASSPAGVSRYAYF. The DNA for the CDR3 is TGTGCCAGCAGCCCCGCGGGAGTATCCAGATACGCGTATTTT. This chain connects TRBV6-1 to TRBJ2-3, with TRBD2 matching 7 bases. The V gene's germline CDR1 is MNHNS and CDR2 SASEGT. With 6 bases clipped from V and 14 bases from J, the junction kept 17 bases outside the gene matches. The CDR3 runs 14 residues.

Of note for this clonotype: A much bigger clone sits one base away, suggesting this may be a read error. The chain is built from TRBV5-1 and TRBJ2-4, with D possibly TRBD1 on 6 matching bases. Germline V CDR1 and CDR2: SGHRS, YFSETQ. The V end was cut by 0 bases, the J end by 13 bases, with 17 bases between. CDR3 length equals 14 residues. The CDR3 loop is CASSLAGQSYKQYF. The CDR3 DNA reads as TGCGCCAGCAGCTTGGCAGGACAGTCCTACAAGCAGTACTTC.

The CDR3 protein is CASSLERSVRAKNIQYF. CDR3 sequence (DNA): TGTGCCAGCAGCTTAGAGCGGAGCGTCCGAGCCAAAAACATTCAGTACTTC. V gene TRBV11-2 combines with J gene TRBJ2-4; D remains unclear. V was trimmed by 0 bases and J by 0 bases, leaving 12 bases between them. Looked up from germline, CDR1 is SGHAT and CDR2 is FQNNGV. The CDR3 sequence is 17 residues long.

The genes are TRBV10-3 and TRBJ2-5, with 7 nucleotides matching TRBD2. V gave up 2 bases and J gave up 11 bases; unmatched junction bases: 5. Germline lookup yields CDR1 ENHRY and CDR2 SYGVKD. The CDR3 runs 12 residues. The CDR3 DNA reads as TGTGCCATCAGTGAGGGGCGGGAGAAGCAGTACTTC. Its translation: CAISEGREKQYF.

The V call is TRBV20-1, the J call TRBJ1-1, with a tentative D call TRBD1 (5 bases). Germline lookup yields CDR1 DFQATT and CDR2 SNEGSKA (reference sequence). The CDR3 is made up of 14 amino acids. V was trimmed by 0 bases and J by 4 bases, leaving 12 bases between them. The CDR3 reads CSARDLGDGTEAFF. CDR3 nucleotides: TGCAGTGCTAGAGATCTGGGGGACGGCACTGAAGCTTTCTTT.

This clonotype has just one count. The rearrangement links TRBV5-1 to TRBJ2-1; TRBD1 agrees at 9 bases. The J call may be wrong; the DNA end is better matched by TRBJ2-7. The CDR3 covers 16 residues. Germline-derived CDR1 and CDR2 are SGHRS and YFSETQ. CDR3 sequence: CASSFSGQGFYNEQYF. The CDR3 DNA reads as TGCGCCAGCAGCTTTTCTGGACAGGGGTTCTACAATGAGCAGTACTTC.

The chain joins TRBV2 to TRBJ2-1; 10 nucleotides match TRBD1. V lost 7 bases to trimming and J lost 10 bases; unmatched junction nucleotides: 10. Germline V gives CDR1 SNHLY, CDR2 FYNNEI. This CDR3 is built from 14 residues. CDR3 in amino acids: CASTGTGVGKEQFF. CDR3 coding DNA: TGTGCCAGCACTGGGACAGGGGTCGGGAAGGAGCAGTTCTTC.